This T cell receptor (beta chain) was captured in a study of shared clonotypes between healthy human individuals. Regarding the study as a whole: What naive subsets generally showed was a larger estimated richness than memory subsets showed.

Terminally differentiated effector memory CD45RA+ cells were left out of the naive CD8 fraction, which was CD45RO-negative and positively selected for CCR7. Regarding this clone: Antigen: not known.

Assay: immunoSEQ multiplex PCR; the TCRdb copy retains only in-frame clones and omits some. The table shows hundreds of thousands of clones, with 92% occurring only once. Source material: naive CD8+ T cells sorted from blood. The clonotype originates from a man between 25 and 39 years old in good health.

The CDR3 region is CASSHRSNTEAFF. The CDR3 region has the DNA TGTGCCAGCAGCCACCGGTCCAACACTGAAGCTTTCTTT. V gene TRBV6-5 combines with J gene TRBJ1-1; D is uncertain. V was clipped by 6 bases and J by 2 bases, with 10 bases between them. The CDR3 spans 13 residues. The germline gives CDR1 MNHEY, CDR2 SVGAGI.